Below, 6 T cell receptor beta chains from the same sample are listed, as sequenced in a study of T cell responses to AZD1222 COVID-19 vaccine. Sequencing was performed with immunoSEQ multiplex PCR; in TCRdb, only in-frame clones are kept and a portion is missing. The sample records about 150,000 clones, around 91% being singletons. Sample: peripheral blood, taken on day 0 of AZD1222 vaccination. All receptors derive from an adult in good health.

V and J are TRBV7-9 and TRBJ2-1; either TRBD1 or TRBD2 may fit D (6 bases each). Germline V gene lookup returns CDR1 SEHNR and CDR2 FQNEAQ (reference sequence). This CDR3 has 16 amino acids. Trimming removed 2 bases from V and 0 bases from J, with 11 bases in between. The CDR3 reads CASSLTGGPSYNEQFF. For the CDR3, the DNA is TGTGCCAGCAGCTTAACCGGGGGCCCCTCCTACAATGAGCAGTTCTTC.

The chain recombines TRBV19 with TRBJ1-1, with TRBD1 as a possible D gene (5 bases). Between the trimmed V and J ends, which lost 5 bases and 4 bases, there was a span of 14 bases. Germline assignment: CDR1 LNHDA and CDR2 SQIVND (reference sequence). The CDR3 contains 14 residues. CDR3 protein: CASSLQRGGTEAFF. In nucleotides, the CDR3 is TGTGCCAGTAGTTTGCAAAGGGGAGGCACTGAAGCTTTCTTT.

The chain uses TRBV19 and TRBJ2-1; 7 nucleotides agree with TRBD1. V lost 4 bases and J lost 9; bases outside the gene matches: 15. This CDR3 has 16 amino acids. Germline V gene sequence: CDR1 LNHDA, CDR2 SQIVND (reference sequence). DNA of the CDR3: TGTGCCAGTAGTACTCCCAGAGACAGGGAACTCGGTGAGCAGTTCTTC. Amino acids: CASSTPRDRELGEQFF.

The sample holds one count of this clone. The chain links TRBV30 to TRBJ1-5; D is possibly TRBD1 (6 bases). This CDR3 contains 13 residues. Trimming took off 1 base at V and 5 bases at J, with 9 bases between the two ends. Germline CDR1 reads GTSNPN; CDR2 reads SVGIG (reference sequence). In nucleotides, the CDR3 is TGTGCCTGGAGTGGTACAGGGTATCAGCCCCAGCATTTT. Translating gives CAWSGTGYQPQHF.

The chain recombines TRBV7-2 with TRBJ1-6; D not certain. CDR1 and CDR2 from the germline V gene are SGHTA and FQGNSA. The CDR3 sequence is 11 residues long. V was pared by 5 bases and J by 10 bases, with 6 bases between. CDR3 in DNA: TGTGCCAGCAGCGGGAACTCACCCCTCCACTTT. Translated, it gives CASSGNSPLHF.

CDR3 DNA sequence: TGTGCCAGCAGCCAAGACGGGGGGCGGCAGTTCTTC. The encoded protein is CASSQDGGRQFF. The rearrangement uses TRBV3-1 (or the pseudogene TRBV3-2) and TRBJ2-1; perhaps TRBD2 as D (7 bases). In germline, CDR1 is LGHDT, CDR2 YNNKEL (reference sequence). Trimming removed 0 bases from V and 12 bases from J, with 9 bases in between. The CDR3 is 12 residues long.